A single sample gave rise to the 30 T cell receptor beta chains below, sequenced in a study of T cells in Graves' hyperthyroidism and ophthalmopathy. Researchers amplified the TCR beta CDR3 regions from RNA transcripts. When the TCR CDR3 underwent first-round RT-PCR, the HTBI primer set was used. TCRdb analysed the multiplex PCR reads with MiXCR anew, one entry per CDR3 protein. The data contain over 700,000 distinct CDR3 sequences, around a third of them seen just once; the ten biggest clones take up around 30%. The sequenced material came from blood. These receptors were collected from a woman between 35 and 50 years old with Graves' hyperthyroidism.

This clonotype showed up just a few times. The genes are TRBV2 and TRBJ1-2; D gene unclear. V was clipped by 3 bases and J by 2 bases, with 13 bases between them. The CDR3 length is 15 residues. Germline CDR1 SNHLY, CDR2 FYNNEI. CDR3 region: CASSDPAGGNYGYTF. CDR3 nucleotide sequence: TGTGCCAGCAGTGACCCGGCAGGTGGGAACTATGGCTACACCTTC.

The chain joins TRBV28 to TRBJ1-5; 7 nucleotides agree with TRBD1. The CDR3 has 15 residues. Losses at the gene ends were 5 bases for V and 3 bases for J; bases not matched to a gene: 7. Per germline, CDR1 MDHEN and CDR2 SYDVKM. In DNA, the CDR3 is TGTGCCAGCAGTACACGACAGGGTGACAATCAGCCCCAGCATTTT. Protein product: CASSTRQGDNQPQHF.

Only a few counts were recorded for this clonotype. The V gene is TRBV7-9, the J gene TRBJ2-7; 11 bases map to TRBD1. This CDR3 comprises 17 residues. Germline V gene lookup returns CDR1 SEHNR and CDR2 FQNEAQ (reference sequence). V was clipped by 2 bases and J by 5 bases; unmatched bases: 11. Here the CDR3 DNA reads TGTGCCAGCAGCTTATTCTTTGGGGACAGGGGGAAGAACGAGCAGTACTTC. As protein: CASSLFFGDRGKNEQYF.

The sample holds many counts of this clonotype. The chain employs TRBV14 and TRBJ2-7; unclear D gene. The CDR3 contains 14 residues. Germline CDR1 reads SGHDN; CDR2 reads FVKESK. Trimming removed 2 bases at V and 3 bases at J, with 11 bases between. CDR3 loop: CASSQFWTDYEQYF. The DNA of the CDR3 is TGTGCCAGCAGCCAATTTTGGACGGACTACGAGCAGTACTTC.

This clonotype was found many times. The chain recombines TRBV29-1 with TRBJ1-1; the match to TRBD1 covers 8 bases. Trimming cost V 7 bases and J 6 bases; bases outside gene matches: 4. The CDR3 loop spans 11 amino acids. From germline, CDR1 is SQVTM and CDR2 ANQGSEA. CDR3: CSATGVPEAFF. CDR3 DNA sequence: TGCAGCGCGACAGGGGTGCCTGAAGCTTTCTTT.

On this clonotype itself: A much larger clone lies one base from this, so it may be a read error. The rearrangement joins TRBV7-2 to TRBJ1-5; perhaps TRBD1 as D (5 bases). Germline V gene lookup returns CDR1 SGHTA and CDR2 FQGNSA. V was clipped by 5 bases and J by 7 bases, with 15 bases between them. The CDR3 contains 14 residues. The CDR3 DNA is TGTGCCAGCAGCCCTGACGGGGGGGACCAGCCCCAGCATTTT. Translated, it gives CASSPDGGDQPQHF.

This clonotype was detected many times. The chain has TRBV15 and TRBJ2-5, with 7 bases lining up with TRBD1. Germline trimming cut 7 bases from V and 7 bases from J; bases unmatched to any gene: 18. Germline values: CDR1 LNHNV, CDR2 YYDKDF (reference sequence). CDR3 length equals 16 residues. DNA of the CDR3: TGTGCCACCACCCCAACATCGACAGGGAATTTGGGGACCCAGTACTTC. It codes for CATTPTSTGNLGTQYF.

This clonotype came up a few times. The V call is TRBV4-2, the J call TRBJ1-5; D remains ambiguous. Germline V lookup: CDR1 LGHNA, CDR2 YNFKEQ. The CDR3 sequence is 18 residues long. Trimming left V 0 bases short and J 3 bases short, with 18 bases between. The CDR3 protein is CASSQEVGTGRINQPQHF. CDR3 in DNA: TGTGCCAGCAGCCAAGAAGTGGGTACCGGACGGATCAATCAGCCCCAGCATTTT.

V is TRBV27 and J is TRBJ2-7, with D uncertain. Germline lookup yields CDR1 MNHEY and CDR2 SMNVEV (reference sequence). Trimming left V 6 bases short and J 6 bases short, with 12 bases between. There are 12 residues in the CDR3. The CDR3 loop reads CASSSKSSEQYF. The CDR3 DNA follows: TGTGCCAGCAGCTCCAAGAGCAGCGAGCAGTACTTC.

The chain joins TRBV5-5 to TRBJ1-2; D gene unclear. Germline V gives CDR1 SGHKS, CDR2 YYEKEE (reference sequence). V dropped 5 bases and J dropped 7 bases, with 15 bases sitting between them. The CDR3 sequence is 13 residues long. CDR3 nucleotide sequence: TGTGCCAGCAGTTTAACGGTCACTTCTGGCTACACCTTC. Translating it yields CASSLTVTSGYTF.

On this clonotype: A much more abundant neighbour one base away suggests this may be a read error. The J gene is TRBJ2-7, the V gene TRBV7-2; no clear D gene. Germline V lookup: CDR1 SGHTA, CDR2 FQGNSA. This CDR3 comprises 16 residues. Here the CDR3 reads CASSLVPNGFLYEQCF. CDR3 DNA: TGTGCCAGCAGCTTAGTGCCCAATGGGTTTCTTTACGAGCAGTGCTTC.

This clonotype was counted ten times or more. V and J are TRBV2 and TRBJ2-5; 7 bases map to TRBD1. V trimming: 6 bases; J trimming: 3 bases; junction bases outside the gene matches: 7. CDR1 and CDR2 (germline): SNHLY, FYNNEI. The CDR3 runs 14 residues. In DNA form, the CDR3 reads TGTGCCAGCAGAGACCCCGGGACAGAAGAGACCCAGTACTTC. It is translated as CASRDPGTEETQYF.

As to this clonotype: Being one base from a much bigger clone, this may be a read error. V usage is TRBV7-3 and J usage is TRBJ1-2; TRBD1 aligns across 7 bases. J was trimmed by 3 bases and V by 4 bases; bases with no gene match: 5. This CDR3 contains 14 residues. The germline gives CDR1 SGHTA, CDR2 FQGTGA. CDR3 in amino acids: CASSSGTDYYGYTF. The CDR3 DNA reads TGTGCCAGCAGCTCCGGGACAGATTACTATGGCTACACCTTC. Full variable domain (remainder filled in from reference TRBV7-3 and TRBJ1-2): GAGVSQTPSNKVTEKGKYVELRCDPISGHTALYWYRQSLGQGPEFLIYFQGTGAADDSGLPNDRFFAVRPEGSVSTLKIQRTERGDSAVYLCASSSGTDYYGYTFGSGTRLTVV.

The chain links TRBV7-2 to TRBJ2-5; 12 bases match TRBD2. Trimming took 5 bases from V and 4 from J; bases not matched to a gene: 8. The germline gives CDR1 SGHTA, CDR2 FQGNSA. The CDR3 has 16 residues. As DNA, the CDR3 is TGTGCCAGCAGCCCCGGGACTAGCGGGCTGGGAGAGACCCAGTACTTC. Residues: CASSPGTSGLGETQYF.

The gene calls are TRBV2 and TRBJ1-4; TRBD1 is a possible D gene (5 bases). The CDR3 is made up of 13 amino acids. Looked up from germline, CDR1 is SNHLY and CDR2 is FYNNEI. The germline V and J ends were trimmed by 2 bases and 7 bases, with 8 bases remaining between them. CDR3 region: CASSEQGIEKLFF. The CDR3 DNA reads as TGTGCCAGCAGTGAACAGGGTATTGAAAAACTGTTTTTT.

The V and J genes are TRBV12-3 or TRBV12-4 and TRBJ1-2, with D possibly being TRBD1 (6 bases). Trimming cost V 6 bases and J 9 bases, with 17 bases left between them. The CDR3 contains 13 residues. The CDR3 is CASSRRQAERYTF. CDR3 sequence (DNA): TGTGCCAGCAGCAGAAGACAGGCGGAACGCTACACCTTC.

This clonotype came up many times. The chain carries TRBV5-1 and TRBJ2-5; D is perhaps TRBD1 (6 bases). The germline V gene encodes CDR1 SGHRS and CDR2 YFSETQ. The CDR3 has 15 residues. The ends were cut back, 2 bases at V and 3 bases at J, with 14 bases in the middle. The CDR3, as DNA: TGCGCCAGCAGCTTCCCTGGGGGCCGAGAAGAGACCCAGTACTTC. It codes for CASSFPGGREETQYF.

The chain couples TRBV6-1 to TRBJ2-7, with TRBD2 as a possible D gene (5 bases). The V gene's germline CDR1 is MNHNS and CDR2 SASEGT. The V gene lost 6 bases and the J gene lost 0 bases, with 12 bases spanning the gap. The CDR3 length is 14 residues. The CDR3 reads CASRPDGDSYEQYF. In nucleotides, the CDR3 is TGTGCCAGCAGGCCCGACGGGGACTCCTACGAGCAGTACTTC.

The J gene is TRBJ1-1, the V gene TRBV19, with D possibly matching TRBD1 (6 bases). V shed 5 bases and J shed 5 bases, with 15 bases lying between them. This CDR3 region has 14 residues. Germline loops: CDR1 LNHDA, CDR2 SQIVND (reference sequence). CDR3 residues: CASSLQGHGTEAFF. CDR3 coding DNA: TGTGCCAGTAGTTTACAGGGTCACGGGACTGAAGCTTTCTTT.

This clonotype has just a few counts. J is TRBJ1-2 and V is TRBV12-5, with 8 bases identical to TRBD1. The V segment lost 5 bases and the J segment 8 bases; nucleotides outside the gene matches: 10. The CDR3 totals 14 residues. Germline V CDR1 and CDR2: LGHNT, FRNRAP. The CDR3: CASGPAGTGPGYTF. The CDR3 DNA reads as TGTGCTAGTGGTCCCGCCGGGACAGGACCGGGCTACACCTTC.

This clonotype was counted between two and nine times. The J gene is TRBJ1-5, the V gene TRBV12-3 or TRBV12-4; 7 nucleotides match TRBD1. This CDR3 contains 15 residues. With V trimmed by 3 bases and J by 4 bases, 6 bases remained unmatched. The CDR3 sequence is CASSLEQGLNQPQHF. The CDR3 region has the DNA TGTGCCAGCAGTTTGGAACAGGGGTTGAATCAGCCCCAGCATTTT.

The chain combines TRBV20-1 with TRBJ2-7; D gene unclear. V was pared by 3 bases and J by 0 bases, with 9 bases between. The length of the CDR3 is 13 residues. The germline V gene encodes CDR1 DFQATT and CDR2 SNEGSKA (reference sequence). This CDR3 reads CSASLPSSYEQYF. In DNA form, the CDR3 reads TGCAGTGCTAGTCTGCCGAGCTCCTACGAGCAGTACTTC.

This rearrangement joins TRBV30 to TRBJ2-5; D possibly uses TRBD1 or TRBD2 (6 bases each). The CDR3 sequence is 13 residues long. Germline CDR1 reads GTSNPN; CDR2 reads SVGIG (reference sequence). Trimming cost V 0 bases and J 5 bases, with 10 bases left between them. DNA for the CDR3: TGTGCCTGGAGTGTTGGGGGGCCCGAGACCCAGTACTTC. This sequence encodes CAWSVGGPETQYF.

This clonotype turned up a few times. The chain combines TRBV6-5 with TRBJ2-7; D is undetermined. Germline CDR1 MNHEY, CDR2 SVGAGI. CDR3 size: 14 residues. The V gene lost 2 bases and the J gene lost 4 bases, with 12 bases spanning the gap. CDR3 sequence: CASSYAGGLYEQYF. The CDR3 DNA follows: TGTGCCAGCAGTTACGCCGGTGGGTTATACGAGCAGTACTTC.

The chain links TRBV10-3 to TRBJ1-2, with D possibly TRBD1 on 5 matching bases. Germline loops: CDR1 ENHRY, CDR2 SYGVKD. V gave up 5 bases and J gave up 4 bases, with 17 bases separating them. This CDR3 has 15 amino acids. CDR3 bases: TGTGCCATCAGTTATCGGGACGGTTCTTTCTATGGCTACACCTTC. This sequence encodes CAISYRDGSFYGYTF.

This clonotype has more than one count but fewer than ten. The chain joins TRBV11-2 to TRBJ2-2; D ambiguous. V gave up 4 bases and J gave up 5 bases, with 8 bases separating them. This CDR3 has 13 amino acids. Germline CDR1 SGHAT, CDR2 FQNNGV. The CDR3 region has the DNA TGTGCCAGCAGCTGGCAGAGAACCGGGGAGCTGTTTTTT. This translates into CASSWQRTGELFF.

The rearrangement joins TRBV15 to TRBJ1-2; D possibly corresponds to TRBD1 (5 bases). The germline gives CDR1 LNHNV, CDR2 YYDKDF (reference sequence). The length of the CDR3 is 11 residues. Deletions cut 3 bases from V and 8 bases from J, with 7 bases between. The CDR3 sequence: CATSRDKGYTF. The CDR3 DNA follows: TGTGCCACCAGCAGGGACAAGGGCTACACCTTC. The variable domain in full, with the rest retrieved from reference TRBV15 and TRBJ1-2, is DAMVIQNPRYQVTQFGKPVTLSCSQTLNHNVMYWYQQKSSQAPKLLFHYYDKDFNNEADTPDNFQSRRPNTSFCFLDIRSPGLGDTAMYLCATSRDKGYTFGSGTRLTVV.

This clonotype was observed many times. The V call is TRBV29-1, the J call TRBJ1-4; possible D gene TRBD1, 5 bases. Trimming pared 7 bases from V and 5 bases from J, leaving 14 bases between. CDR3 size: 13 residues. Germline CDR1 is SQVTM and CDR2 is ANQGSEA. The CDR3 DNA reads TGCAGCGCTACGGGACGGGGCAATGAAAAACTGTTTTTT. It codes for CSATGRGNEKLFF.

This clonotype has a count of ten or more. The V gene is TRBV2, the J gene TRBJ1-1; D not certain. The germline V and J ends were trimmed by 6 bases and 1 base, with 15 bases remaining between them. The CDR3 extends over 15 amino acids. CDR1 and CDR2 from the germline V gene are SNHLY and FYNNEI. CDR3 nucleotide sequence: TGTGCCAGCAGCCCCAGTTTTGGCTCGAACACTGAAGCTTTCTTT. This codes for CASSPSFGSNTEAFF. The variable domain in full, completed from reference TRBV2 and TRBJ1-1, reads EPEVTQTPSHQVTQMGQEVILRCVPISNHLYFYWYRQILGQKVEFLVSFYNNEISEKSEIFDDQFSVERPDGSNFTLKIRSTKLEDSAMYFCASSPSFGSNTEAFFGQGTRLTVV.

The sample holds many counts of this clonotype. The CDR3 region has the DNA TGTGCCATCAGTGAGGGGGGACAGCTCTATGGCTACACCTTC. Protein: CAISEGGQLYGYTF. This chain connects TRBV10-3 to TRBJ1-2, with 7 bases fitting TRBD1. Germline assignment: CDR1 ENHRY and CDR2 SYGVKD. V gave up 2 bases and J gave up 4 bases; unmatched junction bases: 4. The CDR3 extends over 14 amino acids.